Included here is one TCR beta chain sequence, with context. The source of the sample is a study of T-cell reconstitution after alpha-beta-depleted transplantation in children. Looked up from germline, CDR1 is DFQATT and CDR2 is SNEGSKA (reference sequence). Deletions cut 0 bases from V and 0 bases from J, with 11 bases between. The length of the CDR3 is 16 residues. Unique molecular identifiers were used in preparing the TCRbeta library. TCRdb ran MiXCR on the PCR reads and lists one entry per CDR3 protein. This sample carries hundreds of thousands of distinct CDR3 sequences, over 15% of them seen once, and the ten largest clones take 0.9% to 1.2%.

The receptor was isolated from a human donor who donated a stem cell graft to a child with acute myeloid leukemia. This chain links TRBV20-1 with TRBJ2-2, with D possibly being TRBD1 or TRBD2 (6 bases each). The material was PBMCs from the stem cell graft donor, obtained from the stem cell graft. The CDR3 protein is CSARDMRGANTGELFF. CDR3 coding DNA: TGCAGTGCTAGAGATATGAGGGGGGCGAACACCGGGGAGCTGTTTTTT.